This T cell receptor beta chain was captured in a study of beta chain features in type 1 diabetes. Per germline, CDR1 SGHRS and CDR2 YFSETQ. The CDR3 is 12 amino acids. V shed 7 bases and J shed 8 bases, with 15 bases lying between them. The whole isolated RNA underwent reverse transcription, so sequencing captured expressed TCRB transcripts. TCRdb's table, derived via immunoSEQ multiplex PCR, lists solely in-frame clones and lacks some. The table has 130,000 or so clones, 9.7% seen once. This clone has more than one count but fewer than ten. The receptor's source is a woman in her thirties or forties in good health. Sequencing was carried out using central memory CD4+ T cells from blood. The V call is TRBV5-1, the J call TRBJ1-2, with TRBD1 as a possible D gene (5 bases). Here the CDR3 DNA reads TGCGCCAGCTCGGGCAGGGTCGGAGGCTACACCTTC. Translated, it gives CASSGRVGGYTF.